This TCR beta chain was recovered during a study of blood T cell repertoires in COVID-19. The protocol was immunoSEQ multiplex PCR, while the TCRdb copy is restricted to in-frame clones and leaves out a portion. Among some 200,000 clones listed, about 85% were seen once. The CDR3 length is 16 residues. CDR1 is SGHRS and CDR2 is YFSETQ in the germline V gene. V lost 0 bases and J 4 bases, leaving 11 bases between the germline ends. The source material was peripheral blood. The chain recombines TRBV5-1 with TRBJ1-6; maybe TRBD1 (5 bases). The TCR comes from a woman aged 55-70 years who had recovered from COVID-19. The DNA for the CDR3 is TGCGCCAGCAGCTTGGCAGGGTTTCAATATAATTCACCCCTCCACTTT. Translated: CASSLAGFQYNSPLHF. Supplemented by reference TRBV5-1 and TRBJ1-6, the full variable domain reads KAGVTQTPRYLIKTRGQQVTLSCSPISGHRSVSWYQQTPGQGLQFLFEYFSETQRNKGNFPGRFSGRQFSNSRSEMNVSTLELGDSALYLCASSLAGFQYNSPLHFGNGTRLTVT.